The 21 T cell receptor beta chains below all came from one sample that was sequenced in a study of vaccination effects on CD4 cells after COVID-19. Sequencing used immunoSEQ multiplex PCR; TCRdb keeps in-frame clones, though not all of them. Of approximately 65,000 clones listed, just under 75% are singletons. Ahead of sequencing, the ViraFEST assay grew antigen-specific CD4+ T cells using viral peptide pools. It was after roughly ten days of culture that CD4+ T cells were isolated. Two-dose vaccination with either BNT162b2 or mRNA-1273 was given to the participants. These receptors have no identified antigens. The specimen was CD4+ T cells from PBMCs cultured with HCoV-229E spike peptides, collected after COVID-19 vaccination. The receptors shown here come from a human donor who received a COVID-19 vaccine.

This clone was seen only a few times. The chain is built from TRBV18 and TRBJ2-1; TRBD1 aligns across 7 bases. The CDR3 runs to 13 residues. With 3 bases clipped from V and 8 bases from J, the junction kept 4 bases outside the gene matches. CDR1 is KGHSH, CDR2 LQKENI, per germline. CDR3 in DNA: TGTGCCAGCTCACCGCGAACAGGGGATGAGCAGTTCTTC. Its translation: CASSPRTGDEQFF.

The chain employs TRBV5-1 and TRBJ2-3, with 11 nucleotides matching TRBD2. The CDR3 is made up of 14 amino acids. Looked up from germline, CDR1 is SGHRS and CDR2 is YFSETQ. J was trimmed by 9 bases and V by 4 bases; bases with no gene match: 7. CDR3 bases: TGCGCCAGCAGCCTGGAACTAGCGGGGGAGACGCAGTATTTT. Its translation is CASSLELAGETQYF.

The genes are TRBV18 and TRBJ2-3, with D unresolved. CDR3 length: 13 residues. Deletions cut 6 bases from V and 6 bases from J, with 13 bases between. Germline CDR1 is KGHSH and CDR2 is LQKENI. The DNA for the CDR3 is TGTGCCAGCTCCCGGACGGCGGCGGATACGCAGTATTTT. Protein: CASSRTAADTQYF.

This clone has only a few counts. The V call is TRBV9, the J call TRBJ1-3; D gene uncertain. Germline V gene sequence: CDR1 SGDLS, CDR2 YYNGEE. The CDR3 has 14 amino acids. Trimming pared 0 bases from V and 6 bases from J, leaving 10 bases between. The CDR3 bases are TGTGCCAGCAGCGTAGTCGGGCTTGCAAACACCATATATTTT. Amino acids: CASSVVGLANTIYF.

CDR3 loop: CASSSTGTSRETQYF. The CDR3, as DNA: TGTGCCAGCAGCTCCACCGGGACTAGCCGGGAGACCCAGTACTTC. The chain employs TRBV7-3 and TRBJ2-5; TRBD2 aligns across 9 bases. The germline V gene encodes CDR1 SGHTA and CDR2 FQGTGA. V shed 4 bases and J 5 bases; nucleotides not matched to a gene: 8. The CDR3 has 15 amino acids.

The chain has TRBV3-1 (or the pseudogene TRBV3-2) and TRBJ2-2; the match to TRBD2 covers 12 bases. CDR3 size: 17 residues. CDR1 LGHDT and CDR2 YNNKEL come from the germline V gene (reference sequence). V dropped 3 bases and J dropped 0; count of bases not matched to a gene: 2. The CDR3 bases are TGTGCCAGCAGCCAGACTAGCGGGGGCTCGAACACCGGGGAGCTGTTTTTT. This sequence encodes CASSQTSGGSNTGELFF.

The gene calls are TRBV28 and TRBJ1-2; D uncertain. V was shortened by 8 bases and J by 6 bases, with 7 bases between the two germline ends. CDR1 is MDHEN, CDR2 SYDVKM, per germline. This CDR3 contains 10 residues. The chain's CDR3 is CASGRDGYTF. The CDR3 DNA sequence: TGTGCCAGCGGTCGAGATGGCTACACCTTC.

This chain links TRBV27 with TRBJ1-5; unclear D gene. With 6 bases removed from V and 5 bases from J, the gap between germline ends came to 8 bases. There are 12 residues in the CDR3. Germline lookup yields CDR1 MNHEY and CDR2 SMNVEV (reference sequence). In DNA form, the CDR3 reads TGTGCCAGCAGCCAAACAGATCAGCCCCAGCATTTT. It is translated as CASSQTDQPQHF.

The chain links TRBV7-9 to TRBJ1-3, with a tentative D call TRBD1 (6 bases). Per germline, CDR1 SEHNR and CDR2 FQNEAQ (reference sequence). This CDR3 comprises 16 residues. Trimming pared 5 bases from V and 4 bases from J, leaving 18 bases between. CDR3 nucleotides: TGTGCCAGCAGCCAATGGCGGGGGGCAGCCGGAAACACCATATATTTT. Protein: CASSQWRGAAGNTIYF.

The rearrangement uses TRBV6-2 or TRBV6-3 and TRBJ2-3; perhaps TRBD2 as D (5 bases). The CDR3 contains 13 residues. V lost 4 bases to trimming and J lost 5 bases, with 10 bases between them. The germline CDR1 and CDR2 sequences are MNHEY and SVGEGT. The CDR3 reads CASSLRAQDTQYF. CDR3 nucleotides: TGTGCCAGCAGTTTGCGGGCACAAGATACGCAGTATTTT.

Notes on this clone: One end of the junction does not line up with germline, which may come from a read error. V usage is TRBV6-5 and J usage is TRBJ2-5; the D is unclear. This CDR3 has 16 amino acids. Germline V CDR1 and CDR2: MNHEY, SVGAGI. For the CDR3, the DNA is TGTGCCAGCAGTTACTCCGGAGCCGAGTACCAAGAGACTCAGTACTTC. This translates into CASSYSGAEYQETQYF.

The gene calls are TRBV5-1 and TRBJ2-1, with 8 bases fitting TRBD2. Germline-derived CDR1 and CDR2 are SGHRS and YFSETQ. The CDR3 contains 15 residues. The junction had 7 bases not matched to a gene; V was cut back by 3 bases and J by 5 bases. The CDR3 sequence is CASSSLAGSHNEQFF. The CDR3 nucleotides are TGCGCCAGCAGCTCATTAGCGGGGTCCCACAATGAGCAGTTCTTC.

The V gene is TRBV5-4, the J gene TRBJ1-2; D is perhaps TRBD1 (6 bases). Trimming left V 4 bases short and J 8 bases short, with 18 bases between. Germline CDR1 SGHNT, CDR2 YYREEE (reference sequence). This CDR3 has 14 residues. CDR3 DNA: TGTGCCAGCAGCCCATTACAGGGTCGGGGGGGCTACACCTTC. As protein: CASSPLQGRGGYTF.

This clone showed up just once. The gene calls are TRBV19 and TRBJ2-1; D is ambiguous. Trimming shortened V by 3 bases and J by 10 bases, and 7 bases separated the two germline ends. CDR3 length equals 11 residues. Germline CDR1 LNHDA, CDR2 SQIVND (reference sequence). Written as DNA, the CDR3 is TGTGCCAGTAGTATTCCCTCGGAGCAGTTCTTC. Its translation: CASSIPSEQFF.

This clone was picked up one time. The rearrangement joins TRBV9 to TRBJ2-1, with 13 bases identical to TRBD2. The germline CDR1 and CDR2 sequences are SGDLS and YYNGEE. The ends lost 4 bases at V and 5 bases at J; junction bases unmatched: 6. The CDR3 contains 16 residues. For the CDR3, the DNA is TGTGCCAGCAGCCCCACCGGGACTAGCGGGGACAATGAGCAGTTCTTC. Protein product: CASSPTGTSGDNEQFF.

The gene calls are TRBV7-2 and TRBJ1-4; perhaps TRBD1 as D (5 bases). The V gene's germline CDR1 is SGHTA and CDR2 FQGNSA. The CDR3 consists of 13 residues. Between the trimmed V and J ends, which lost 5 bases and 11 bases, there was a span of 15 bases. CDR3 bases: TGTGCCAGCAGCACCTCGCTCGAGGGGAAACTGTTTTTT. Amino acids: CASSTSLEGKLFF.

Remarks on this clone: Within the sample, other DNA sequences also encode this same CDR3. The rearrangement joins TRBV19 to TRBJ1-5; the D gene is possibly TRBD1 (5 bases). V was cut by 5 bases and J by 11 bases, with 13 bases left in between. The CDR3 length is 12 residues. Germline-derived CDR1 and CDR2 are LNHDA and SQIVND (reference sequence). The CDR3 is CASSQGPRTQHF. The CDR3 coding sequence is TGTGCCAGTAGTCAGGGCCCCAGGACCCAGCATTTT.

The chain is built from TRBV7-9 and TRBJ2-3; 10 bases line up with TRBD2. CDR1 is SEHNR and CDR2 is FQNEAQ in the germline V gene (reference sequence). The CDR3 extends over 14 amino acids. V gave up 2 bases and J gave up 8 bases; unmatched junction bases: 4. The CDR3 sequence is CASSLTSGEGTQYF. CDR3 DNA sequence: TGTGCCAGCAGCTTAACTAGCGGGGAAGGTACGCAGTATTTT.

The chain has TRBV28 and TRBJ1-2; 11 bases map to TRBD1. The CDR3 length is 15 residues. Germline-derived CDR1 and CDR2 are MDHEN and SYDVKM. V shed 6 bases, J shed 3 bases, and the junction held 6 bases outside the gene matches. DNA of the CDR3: TGTGCCAGCAGCGGACAGGGGGCCTTGTACTATGGCTACACCTTC. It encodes CASSGQGALYYGYTF.

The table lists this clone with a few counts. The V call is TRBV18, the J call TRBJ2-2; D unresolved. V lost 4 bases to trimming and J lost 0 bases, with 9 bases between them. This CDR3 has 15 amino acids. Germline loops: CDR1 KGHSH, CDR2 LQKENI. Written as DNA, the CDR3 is TGTGCCAGCTCACTCTCCTCGGCGAACACCGGGGAGCTGTTTTTT. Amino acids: CASSLSSANTGELFF.

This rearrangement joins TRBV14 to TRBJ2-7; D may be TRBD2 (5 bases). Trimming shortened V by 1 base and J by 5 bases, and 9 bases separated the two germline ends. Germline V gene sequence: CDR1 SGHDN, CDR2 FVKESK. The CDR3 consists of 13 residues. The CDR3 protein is CASSQAGIHEQYV. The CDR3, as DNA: TGTGCCAGCAGCCAAGCGGGGATCCACGAGCAGTACGTC.